One and the same sample provided the 5 T cell receptor beta chains below, sequenced in a study of T cells in Graves' hyperthyroidism and ophthalmopathy. Amplification yielded TCR beta CDR3 regions, with RNA transcripts as the source. RT-PCR in the first round (using the HTBI primer set) targeted the TCR CDR3. TCRdb ran MiXCR on the multiplex PCR reads and lists one entry per CDR3 protein. This table has more than 650,000 distinct CDR3 sequences, 12% to 15% appearing once. Sequencing used blood. The receptors were gathered from a woman between 18 and 29 years old with Graves' hyperthyroidism.

The chain has TRBV10-3 and TRBJ2-1; 8 bases match TRBD1. CDR3 length equals 14 residues. CDR1 and CDR2 from the germline V gene are ENHRY and SYGVKD. V was clipped by 10 bases and J by 4 bases; unmatched bases: 9. CDR3 bases: TGTGCCAGCAATGGGGACAGGCGATACAATGAGCAGTTCTTC. This gives the protein CASNGDRRYNEQFF.

The chain couples TRBV27 to TRBJ1-2; tentative D call: TRBD1 (6 bases). This CDR3 spans 17 amino acids. Germline lookup yields CDR1 MNHEY and CDR2 SMNVEV (reference sequence). V lost 3 bases and J 3 bases, leaving 20 bases between the germline ends. CDR3 sequence reads: CASSLGTHVGLDYGYTF. CDR3 bases: TGTGCCAGCAGTTTGGGGACACACGTGGGGCTAGACTATGGCTACACCTTC.

The gene calls are TRBV7-9 and TRBJ1-4; possible D gene TRBD1, 6 bases. The CDR3 length is 18 residues. The germline V gene encodes CDR1 SEHNR and CDR2 FQNEAQ (reference sequence). Between the trimmed V and J ends, which lost 1 base and 0 bases, there was a span of 15 bases. CDR3 sequence: CASSLGRQTGATNEKLFF. The CDR3 nucleotides read TGTGCCAGCAGCTTAGGACGCCAGACAGGTGCAACTAATGAAAAACTGTTTTTT.

The chain joins TRBV5-1 to TRBJ2-7; 7 nucleotides align to TRBD1. From germline, CDR1 is SGHRS and CDR2 YFSETQ. This CDR3 region has 14 residues. V lost 3 bases to trimming and J lost 5 bases; unmatched junction nucleotides: 8. The CDR3: CASSSTTGPNEQYF. CDR3 coding DNA: TGCGCCAGCAGCTCCACGACAGGGCCCAACGAGCAGTACTTC. Full variable domain (outside the CDR3, taken from reference TRBV5-1 and TRBJ2-7): KAGVTQTPRYLIKTRGQQVTLSCSPISGHRSVSWYQQTPGQGLQFLFEYFSETQRNKGNFPGRFSGRQFSNSRSEMNVSTLELGDSALYLCASSSTTGPNEQYFGPGTRLTVT.

This clonotype has a count of ten or more. V and J are TRBV6-1 and TRBJ1-1; weak D call: TRBD1 (6 bases). This CDR3 has 14 amino acids. The ends were cut back, 7 bases at V and 5 bases at J, with 17 bases in the middle. Germline V lookup: CDR1 MNHNS, CDR2 SASEGT. The CDR3 is CASTMHGGRTEAFF. As DNA, the CDR3 is TGTGCCAGCACGATGCATGGGGGCAGGACTGAAGCTTTCTTT.